The clone carrying this T cell receptor beta chain was picked up a small number of times. Its target is not known. In TCRdb, the RT-PCR reads were re-called with MiXCR into one record per CDR3 protein. Of over 800,000 distinct CDR3 sequences listed, 21% are singletons. The data are from a study of response to subunit inactivated influenza vaccine. General study points: The authors proposed limited new T cell recruitment per seasonal influenza vaccination.

This CDR3 spans 16 amino acids. Germline V gene sequence: CDR1 SQVTM, CDR2 ANQGSEA. The V end was cut by 5 bases, the J end by 1 base, with 15 bases between. This TCR was recovered from a man aged 45-60 years who received an inactivated influenza vaccine. The specimen comprised PBMCs from blood, sampled 5 days after vaccination. The chain uses TRBV29-1 and TRBJ2-6, with D possibly being TRBD2 (5 bases). DNA of the CDR3: TGCAGCGTTTCCGGGCCGGACTCATCTGGGGCCAACGTCCTGACTTTC. Residues: CSVSGPDSSGANVLTF.